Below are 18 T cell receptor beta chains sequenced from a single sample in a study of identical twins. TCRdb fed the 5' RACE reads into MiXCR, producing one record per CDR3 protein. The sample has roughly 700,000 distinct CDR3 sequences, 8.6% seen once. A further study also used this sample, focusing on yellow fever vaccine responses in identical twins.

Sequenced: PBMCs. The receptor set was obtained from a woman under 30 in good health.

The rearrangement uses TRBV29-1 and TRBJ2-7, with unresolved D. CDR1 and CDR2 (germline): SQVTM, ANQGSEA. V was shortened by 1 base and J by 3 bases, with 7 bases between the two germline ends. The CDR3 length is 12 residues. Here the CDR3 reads CSVEGPRYEQYF. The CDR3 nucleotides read TGCAGCGTTGAAGGCCCCCGCTACGAGCAGTACTTC.

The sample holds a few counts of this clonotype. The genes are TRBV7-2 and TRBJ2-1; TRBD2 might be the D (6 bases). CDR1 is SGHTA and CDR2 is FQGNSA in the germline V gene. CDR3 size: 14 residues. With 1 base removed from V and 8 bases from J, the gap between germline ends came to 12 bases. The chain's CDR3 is CASSLGASAHEQFF. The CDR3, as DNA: TGTGCCAGCAGCTTAGGGGCTAGCGCACATGAGCAGTTCTTC.

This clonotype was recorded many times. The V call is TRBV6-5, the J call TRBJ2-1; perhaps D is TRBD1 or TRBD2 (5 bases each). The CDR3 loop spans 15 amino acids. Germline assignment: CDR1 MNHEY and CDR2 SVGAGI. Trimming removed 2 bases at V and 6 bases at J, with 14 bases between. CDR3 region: CASSYGAKGSNEQFF. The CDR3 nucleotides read TGTGCCAGCAGTTACGGAGCGAAGGGGAGCAATGAGCAGTTCTTC.

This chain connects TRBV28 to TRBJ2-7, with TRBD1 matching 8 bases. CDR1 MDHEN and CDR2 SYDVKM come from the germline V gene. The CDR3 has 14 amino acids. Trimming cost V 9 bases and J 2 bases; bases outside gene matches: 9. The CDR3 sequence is CASTDRGPTYEQYF. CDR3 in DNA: TGTGCCAGTACCGACAGGGGCCCAACCTACGAGCAGTACTTC.

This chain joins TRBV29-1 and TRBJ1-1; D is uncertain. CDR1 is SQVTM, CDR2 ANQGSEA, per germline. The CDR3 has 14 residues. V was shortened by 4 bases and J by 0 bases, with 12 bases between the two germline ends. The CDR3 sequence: CSVVGSGVNTEAFF. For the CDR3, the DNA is TGCAGCGTTGTGGGTAGCGGGGTGAACACTGAAGCTTTCTTT. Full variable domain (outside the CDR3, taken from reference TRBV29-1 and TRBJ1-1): SAVISQKPSRDICQRGTSLTIQCQVDSQVTMMFWYRQQPGQSLTLIATANQGSEATYESGFVIDKFPISRPNLTFSTLTVSNMSPEDSSIYLCSVVGSGVNTEAFFGQGTRLTVV.

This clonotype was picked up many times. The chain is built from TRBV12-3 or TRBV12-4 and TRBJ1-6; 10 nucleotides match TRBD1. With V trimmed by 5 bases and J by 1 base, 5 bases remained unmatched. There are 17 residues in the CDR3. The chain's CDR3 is CASSDPGQGSYNSPLHF. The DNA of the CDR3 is TGTGCCAGCAGTGACCCGGGACAGGGGTCCTATAATTCACCCCTCCACTTT.

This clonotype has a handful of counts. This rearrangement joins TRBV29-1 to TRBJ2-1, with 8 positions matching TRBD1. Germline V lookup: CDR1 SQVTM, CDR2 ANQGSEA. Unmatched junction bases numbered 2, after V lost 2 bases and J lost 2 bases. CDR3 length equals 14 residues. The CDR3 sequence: CSVEPGGAYNEQFF. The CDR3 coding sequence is TGCAGCGTTGAACCAGGGGGCGCCTACAATGAGCAGTTCTTC.

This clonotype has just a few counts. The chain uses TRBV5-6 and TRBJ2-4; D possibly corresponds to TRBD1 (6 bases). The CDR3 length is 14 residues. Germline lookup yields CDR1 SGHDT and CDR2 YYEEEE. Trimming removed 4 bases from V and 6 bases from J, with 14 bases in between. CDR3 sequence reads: CASSAQGLGNIQYF. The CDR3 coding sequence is TGTGCCAGCAGCGCACAGGGTTTAGGAAACATTCAGTACTTC.

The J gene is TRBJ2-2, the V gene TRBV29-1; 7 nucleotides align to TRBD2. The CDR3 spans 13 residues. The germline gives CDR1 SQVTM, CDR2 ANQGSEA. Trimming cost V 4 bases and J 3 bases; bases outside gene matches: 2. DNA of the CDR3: TGCAGCGTTGTACTAGCGCACACCGGGGAGCTGTTTTTT. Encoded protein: CSVVLAHTGELFF.

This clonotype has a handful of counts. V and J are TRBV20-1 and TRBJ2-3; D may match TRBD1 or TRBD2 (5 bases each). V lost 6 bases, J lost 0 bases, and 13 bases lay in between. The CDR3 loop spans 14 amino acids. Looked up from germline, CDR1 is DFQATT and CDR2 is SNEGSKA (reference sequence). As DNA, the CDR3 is TGCAGTGCCACCGGGACCGCCAGCACAGATACGCAGTATTTT. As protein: CSATGTASTDTQYF.

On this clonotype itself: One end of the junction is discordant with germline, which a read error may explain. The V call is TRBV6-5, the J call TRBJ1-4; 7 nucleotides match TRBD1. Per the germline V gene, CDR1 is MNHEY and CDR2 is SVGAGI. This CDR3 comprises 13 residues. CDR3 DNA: TGTGCCAGCAGTTCAGGGGGAGGCGAAAAACTGGTTTTT. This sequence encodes CASSSGGGEKLVF.

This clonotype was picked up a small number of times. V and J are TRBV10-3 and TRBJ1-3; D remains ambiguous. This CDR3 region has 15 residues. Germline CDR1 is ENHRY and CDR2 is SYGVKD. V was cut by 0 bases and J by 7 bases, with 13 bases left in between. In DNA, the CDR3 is TGTGCCATCAGTGAGTCCGGGTATGGAGCGAACACCATATATTTT. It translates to CAISESGYGANTIYF.

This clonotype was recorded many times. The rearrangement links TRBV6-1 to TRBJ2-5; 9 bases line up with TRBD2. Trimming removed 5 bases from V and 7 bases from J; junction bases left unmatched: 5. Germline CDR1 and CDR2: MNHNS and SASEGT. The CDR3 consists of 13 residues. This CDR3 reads CASSITAGGTQYF. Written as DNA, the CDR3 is TGTGCCAGCAGTATTACAGCGGGGGGGACCCAGTACTTC.

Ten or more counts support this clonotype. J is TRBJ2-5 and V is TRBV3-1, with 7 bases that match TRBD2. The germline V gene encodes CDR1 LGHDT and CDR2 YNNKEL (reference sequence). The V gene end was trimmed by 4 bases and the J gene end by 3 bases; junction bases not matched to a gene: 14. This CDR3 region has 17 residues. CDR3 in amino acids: CASSRSLMVGGKETQYF. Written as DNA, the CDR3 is TGTGCCAGCAGCCGAAGCTTGATGGTCGGGGGGAAAGAGACCCAGTACTTC.

The CDR3 sequence: CASRTDRGPGNTEAFF. CDR3 DNA sequence: TGTGCCAGCAGGACCGACAGGGGGCCAGGGAACACTGAAGCTTTCTTT. The chain has TRBV28 and TRBJ1-1; 10 bases map to TRBD1. With V trimmed by 6 bases and J by 1 base, 8 bases remained unmatched. CDR3 length: 16 amino acids. Germline V lookup: CDR1 MDHEN, CDR2 SYDVKM.

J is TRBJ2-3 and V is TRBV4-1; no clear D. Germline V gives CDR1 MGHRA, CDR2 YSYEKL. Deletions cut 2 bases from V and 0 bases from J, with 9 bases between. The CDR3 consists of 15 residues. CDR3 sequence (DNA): TGCGCCAGCAGCCAATTAGGCGTAAGCACAGATACGCAGTATTTT. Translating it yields CASSQLGVSTDTQYF.

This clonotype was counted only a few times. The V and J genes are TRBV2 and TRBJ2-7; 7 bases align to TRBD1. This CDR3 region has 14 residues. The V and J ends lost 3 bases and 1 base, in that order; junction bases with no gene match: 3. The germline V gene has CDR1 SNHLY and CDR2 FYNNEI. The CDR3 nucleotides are TGTGCCAGCAGTGAGCTCAGGGGGTCCTACGAGCAGTACTTC. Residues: CASSELRGSYEQYF.

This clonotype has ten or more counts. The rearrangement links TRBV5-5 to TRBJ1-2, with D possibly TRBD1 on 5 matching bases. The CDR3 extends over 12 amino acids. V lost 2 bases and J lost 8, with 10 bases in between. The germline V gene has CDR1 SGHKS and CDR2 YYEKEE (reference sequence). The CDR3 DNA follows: TGTGCCAGCAGCTTAACAGGCAAAGGCTACACCTTC. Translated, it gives CASSLTGKGYTF.